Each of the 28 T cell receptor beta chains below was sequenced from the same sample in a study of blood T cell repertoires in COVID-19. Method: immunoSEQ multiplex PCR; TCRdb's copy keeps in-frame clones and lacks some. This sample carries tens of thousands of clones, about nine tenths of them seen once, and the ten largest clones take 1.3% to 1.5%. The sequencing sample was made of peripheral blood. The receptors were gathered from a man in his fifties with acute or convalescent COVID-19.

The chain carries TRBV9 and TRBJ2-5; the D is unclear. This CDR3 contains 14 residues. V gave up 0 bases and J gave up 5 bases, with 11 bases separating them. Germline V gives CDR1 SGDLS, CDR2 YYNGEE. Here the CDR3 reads CASSVGVAQETQYF. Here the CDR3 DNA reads TGTGCCAGCAGCGTAGGTGTAGCTCAGGAGACCCAGTACTTC.

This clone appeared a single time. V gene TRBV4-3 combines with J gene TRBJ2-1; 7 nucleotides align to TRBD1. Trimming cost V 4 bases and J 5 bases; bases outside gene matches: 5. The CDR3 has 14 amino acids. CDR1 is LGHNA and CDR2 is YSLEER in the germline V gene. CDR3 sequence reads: CASSPRDRDNEQFF. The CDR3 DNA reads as TGCGCCAGCAGCCCCCGGGACAGAGACAATGAGCAGTTCTTC.

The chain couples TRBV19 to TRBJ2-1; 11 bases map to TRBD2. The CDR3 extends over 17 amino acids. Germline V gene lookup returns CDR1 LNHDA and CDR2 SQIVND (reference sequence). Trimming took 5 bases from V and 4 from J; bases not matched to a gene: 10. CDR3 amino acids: CASSPPWASGGYNEQFF. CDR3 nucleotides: TGTGCCAGTAGTCCGCCGTGGGCTAGCGGGGGGTACAATGAGCAGTTCTTC.

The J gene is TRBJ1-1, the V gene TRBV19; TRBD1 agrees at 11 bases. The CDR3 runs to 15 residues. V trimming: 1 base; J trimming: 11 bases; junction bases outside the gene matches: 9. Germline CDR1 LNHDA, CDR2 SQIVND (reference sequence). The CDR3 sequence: CASSIAQRDRGNAFF. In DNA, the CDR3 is TGTGCCAGTAGTATAGCTCAACGGGACAGGGGGAACGCTTTCTTT.

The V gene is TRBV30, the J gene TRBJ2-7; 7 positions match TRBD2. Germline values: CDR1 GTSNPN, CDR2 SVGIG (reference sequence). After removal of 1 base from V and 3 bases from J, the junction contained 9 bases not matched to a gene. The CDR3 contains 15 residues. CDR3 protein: CAWSGPGLPYYEQYF. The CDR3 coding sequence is TGTGCCTGGAGTGGGCCGGGACTACCGTACTACGAGCAGTACTTC.

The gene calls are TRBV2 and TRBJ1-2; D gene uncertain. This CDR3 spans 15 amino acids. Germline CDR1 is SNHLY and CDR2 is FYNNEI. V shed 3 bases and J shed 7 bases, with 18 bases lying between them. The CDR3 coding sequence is TGTGCCAGCAGTGAGCACTCTCGGGAGCCTGGTGGCTACACCTTC. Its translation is CASSEHSREPGGYTF.

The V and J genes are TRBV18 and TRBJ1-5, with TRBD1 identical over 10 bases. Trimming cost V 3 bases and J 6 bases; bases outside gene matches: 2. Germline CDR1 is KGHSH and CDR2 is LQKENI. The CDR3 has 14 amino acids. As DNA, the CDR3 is TGTGCCAGCTCACCGGGACAGGGGATTCAGCCCCAGCATTTT. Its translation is CASSPGQGIQPQHF. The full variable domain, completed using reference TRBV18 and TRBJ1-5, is NAGVMQNPRHLVRRRGQEARLRCSPMKGHSHVYWYRQLPEEGLKFMVYLQKENIIDESGMPKERFSAEFPKEGPSILRIQQVVRGDSAAYFCASSPGQGIQPQHFGDGTRLSIL.

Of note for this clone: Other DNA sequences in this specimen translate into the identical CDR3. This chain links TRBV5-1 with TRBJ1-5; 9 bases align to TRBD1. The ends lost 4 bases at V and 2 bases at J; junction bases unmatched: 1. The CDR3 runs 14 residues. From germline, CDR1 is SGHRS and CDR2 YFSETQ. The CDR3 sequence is CASSRTGGNQPQHF. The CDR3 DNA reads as TGCGCCAGCAGCAGGACAGGGGGCAATCAGCCCCAGCATTTT.

The CDR3 DNA sequence: TGTGCCAGCAAGACTCACGGGACAGCCTATGGCTACACCTTC. It yields the protein CASKTHGTAYGYTF. The rearrangement joins TRBV28 to TRBJ1-2; the match to TRBD1 covers 7 bases. With 7 bases clipped from V and 4 bases from J, the junction kept 9 bases outside the gene matches. Looked up from germline, CDR1 is MDHEN and CDR2 is SYDVKM. This CDR3 spans 14 amino acids.

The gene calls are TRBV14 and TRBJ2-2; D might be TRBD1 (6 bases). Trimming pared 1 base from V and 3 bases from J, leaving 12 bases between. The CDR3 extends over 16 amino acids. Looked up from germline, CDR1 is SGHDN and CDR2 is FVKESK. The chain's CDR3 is CASSQGGTGHTGELFF. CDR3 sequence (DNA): TGTGCCAGCAGCCAAGGGGGAACAGGGCACACCGGGGAGCTGTTTTTT. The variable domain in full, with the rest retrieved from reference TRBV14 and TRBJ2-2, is EAGVTQFPSHSVIEKGQTVTLRCDPISGHDNLYWYRRVMGKEIKFLLHFVKESKQDESGMPNNRFLAERTGGTYSTLKVQPAELEDSGVYFCASSQGGTGHTGELFFGEGSRLTVL.

Here the CDR3 DNA reads TGTGCCAACCGGTGTATGAACACTGAAGCTTTCTTT. It encodes CANRCMNTEAFF. The gene calls are TRBV12-1 and TRBJ1-1. TRBV12-1 is labeled a pseudogene. The CDR3 contains 12 residues.

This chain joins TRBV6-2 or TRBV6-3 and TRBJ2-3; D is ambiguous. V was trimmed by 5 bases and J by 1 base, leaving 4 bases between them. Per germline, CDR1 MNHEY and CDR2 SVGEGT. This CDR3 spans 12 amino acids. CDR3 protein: CASSPGTDTQYF. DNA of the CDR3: TGTGCCAGCAGTCCCGGCACAGATACGCAGTATTTT.

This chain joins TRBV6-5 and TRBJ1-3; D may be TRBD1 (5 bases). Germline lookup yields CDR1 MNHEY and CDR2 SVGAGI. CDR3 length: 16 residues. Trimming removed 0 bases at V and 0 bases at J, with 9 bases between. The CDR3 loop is CASSYSMGGSGNTIYF. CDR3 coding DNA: TGTGCCAGCAGTTACTCGATGGGGGGCTCTGGAAACACCATATATTTT.

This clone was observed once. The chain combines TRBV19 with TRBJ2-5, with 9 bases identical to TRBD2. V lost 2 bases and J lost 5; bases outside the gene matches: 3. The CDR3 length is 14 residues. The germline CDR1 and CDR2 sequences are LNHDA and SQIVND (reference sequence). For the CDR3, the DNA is TGTGCCAGTAGTATATTAGCGGGAGTGGAGACCCAGTACTTC. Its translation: CASSILAGVETQYF.

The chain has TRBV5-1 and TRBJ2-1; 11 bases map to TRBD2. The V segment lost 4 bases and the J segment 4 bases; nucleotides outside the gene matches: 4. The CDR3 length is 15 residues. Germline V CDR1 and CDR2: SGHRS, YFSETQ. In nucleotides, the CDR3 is TGCGCCAGCAGCCTAGCGGGGGGAATATACAATGAGCAGTTCTTC. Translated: CASSLAGGIYNEQFF. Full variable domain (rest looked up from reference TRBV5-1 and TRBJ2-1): KAGVTQTPRYLIKTRGQQVTLSCSPISGHRSVSWYQQTPGQGLQFLFEYFSETQRNKGNFPGRFSGRQFSNSRSEMNVSTLELGDSALYLCASSLAGGIYNEQFFGPGTRLTVL.

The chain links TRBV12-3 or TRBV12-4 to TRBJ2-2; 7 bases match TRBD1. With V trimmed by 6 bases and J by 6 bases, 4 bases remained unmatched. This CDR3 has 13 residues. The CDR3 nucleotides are TGTGCCAGCAGAACAGGGGTTCCCGGGGAGCTGTTTTTT. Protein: CASRTGVPGELFF.

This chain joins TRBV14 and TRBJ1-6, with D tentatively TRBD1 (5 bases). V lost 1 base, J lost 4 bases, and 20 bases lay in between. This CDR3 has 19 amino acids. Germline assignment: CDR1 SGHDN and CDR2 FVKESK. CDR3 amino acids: CASSQGSPGQGRYNSPLHF. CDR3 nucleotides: TGTGCCAGCAGCCAAGGATCCCCCGGACAAGGGCGATATAATTCACCCCTCCACTTT.

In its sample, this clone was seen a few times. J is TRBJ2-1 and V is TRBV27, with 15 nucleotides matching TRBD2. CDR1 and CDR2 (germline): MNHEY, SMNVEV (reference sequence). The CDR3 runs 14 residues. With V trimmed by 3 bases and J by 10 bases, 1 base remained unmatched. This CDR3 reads CASSLGLAGGEQFF. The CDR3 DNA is TGTGCCAGCAGTTTGGGACTAGCGGGAGGCGAGCAGTTCTTC.

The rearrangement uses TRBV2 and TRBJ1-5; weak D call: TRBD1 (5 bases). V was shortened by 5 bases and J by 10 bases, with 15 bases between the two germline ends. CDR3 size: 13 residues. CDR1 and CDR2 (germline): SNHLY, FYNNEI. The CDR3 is CASSSKTEAPQHF. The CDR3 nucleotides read TGTGCCAGCAGTTCCAAGACAGAGGCCCCCCAGCATTTT. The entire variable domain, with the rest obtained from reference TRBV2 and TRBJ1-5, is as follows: EPEVTQTPSHQVTQMGQEVILRCVPISNHLYFYWYRQILGQKVEFLVSFYNNEISEKSEIFDDQFSVERPDGSNFTLKIRSTKLEDSAMYFCASSSKTEAPQHFGDGTRLSIL.

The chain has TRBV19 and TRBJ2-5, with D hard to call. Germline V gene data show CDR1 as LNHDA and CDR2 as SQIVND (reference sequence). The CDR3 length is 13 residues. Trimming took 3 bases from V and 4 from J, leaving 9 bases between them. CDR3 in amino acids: CASSMSGRETQYF. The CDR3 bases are TGTGCCAGTAGTATGAGTGGGCGAGAGACCCAGTACTTC.

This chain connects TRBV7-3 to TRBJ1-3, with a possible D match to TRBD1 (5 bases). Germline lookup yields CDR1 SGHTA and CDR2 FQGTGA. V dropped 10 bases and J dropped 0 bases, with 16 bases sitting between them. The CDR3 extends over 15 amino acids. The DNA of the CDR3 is TGTGCCACCTTCGGGACTGAAGCCTCTGGAAACACCATATATTTT. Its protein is CATFGTEASGNTIYF.

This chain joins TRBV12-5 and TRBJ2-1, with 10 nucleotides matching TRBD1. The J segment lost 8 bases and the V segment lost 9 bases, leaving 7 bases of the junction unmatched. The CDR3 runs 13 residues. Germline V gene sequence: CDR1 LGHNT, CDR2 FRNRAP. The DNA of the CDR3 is TGTGCTAGCGCCGGGACAGGGGTCTATGAGCAGTTCTTC. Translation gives CASAGTGVYEQFF.

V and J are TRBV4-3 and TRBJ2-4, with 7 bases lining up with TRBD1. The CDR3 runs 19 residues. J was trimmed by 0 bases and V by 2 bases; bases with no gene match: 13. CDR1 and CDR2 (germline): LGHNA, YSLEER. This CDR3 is CASSQTYQNRGVAKNIQYF. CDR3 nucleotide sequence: TGCGCCAGCAGCCAAACATACCAAAACAGGGGAGTAGCCAAAAACATTCAGTACTTC.

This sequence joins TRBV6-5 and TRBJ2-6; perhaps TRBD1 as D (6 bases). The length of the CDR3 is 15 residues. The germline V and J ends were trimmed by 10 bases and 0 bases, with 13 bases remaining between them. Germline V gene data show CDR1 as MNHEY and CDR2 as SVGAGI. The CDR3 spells CATKGVFSGANVLTF. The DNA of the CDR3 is TGTGCCACCAAGGGGGTATTCTCTGGGGCCAACGTCCTGACTTTC.

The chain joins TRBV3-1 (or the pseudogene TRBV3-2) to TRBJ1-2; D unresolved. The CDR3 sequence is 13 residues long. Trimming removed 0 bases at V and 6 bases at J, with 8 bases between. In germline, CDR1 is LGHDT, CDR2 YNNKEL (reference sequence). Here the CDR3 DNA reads TGTGCCAGCAGCCAAGATTGGCCAAATGGCTACACCTTC. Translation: CASSQDWPNGYTF.

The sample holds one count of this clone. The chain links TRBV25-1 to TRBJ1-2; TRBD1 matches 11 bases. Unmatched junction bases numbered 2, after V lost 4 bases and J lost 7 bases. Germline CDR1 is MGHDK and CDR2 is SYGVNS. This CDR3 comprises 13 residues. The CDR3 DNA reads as TGTGCCAGCAGTGGGGGACAGGGGGGTGGCTACACCTTC. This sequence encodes CASSGGQGGGYTF.

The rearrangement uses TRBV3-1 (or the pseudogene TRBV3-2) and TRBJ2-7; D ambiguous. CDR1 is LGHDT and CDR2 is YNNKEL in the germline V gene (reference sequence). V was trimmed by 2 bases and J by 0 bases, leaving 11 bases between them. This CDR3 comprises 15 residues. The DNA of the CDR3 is TGTGCCAGCAGCCAAAATTTCGGCGGCTCCTACGAGCAGTACTTC. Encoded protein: CASSQNFGGSYEQYF.

The CDR3 DNA reads TGTGCCAGCAGCCAAGTTCTACGTGGTCCGCGGGACGGCTACACCTTC. This gives the protein CASSQVLRGPRDGYTF. V is TRBV4-2 and J is TRBJ1-2; tentative D call: TRBD1 (5 bases). V dropped 1 base and J dropped 8 bases, with 20 bases sitting between them. Germline CDR1 is LGHNA and CDR2 is YNFKEQ. The CDR3 covers 16 residues.